This T cell receptor beta chain was found in a study of blood T cells in healthy people across ages. The V end was cut by 6 bases, the J end by 6 bases, with 14 bases between. The CDR3 sequence is 13 residues long. Germline V lookup: CDR1 MNHNS, CDR2 SASEGT. The authors ran a second PCR of about 7 to 12 cycles using a sample-barcoded 5' primer and a J-beta primer mix. Via MiXCR, TCRdb re-called the 5' RACE reads, giving one row per CDR3 protein. This repertoire shows roughly 640,000 distinct CDR3 sequences, roughly 31% found once; its top ten account for around a sixth. This clonotype originated in a woman at least 80 years old in good health. The V call is TRBV6-1, the J call TRBJ1-2, with no clear D. Sequenced: blood. The DNA of the CDR3 is TGTGCCAGCAGGGAATCTCAGTCCAATGGCTACACCTTC. Translating gives CASRESQSNGYTF.